This T cell receptor beta chain was documented in a study of OX40 agonist ivuxolimab in advanced cancers. For the study in its entirety: The costimulatory receptor OX40 (CD134) was targeted by ivuxolimab, a fully human IgG2 agonistic monoclonal antibody. Intravenous ivuxolimab was administered to patients every 2 weeks at six dose levels: 0.01, 0.1, 0.3, 1.5, 3 and 10 mg/kg. Of the roughly 51 patients in dose escalation, some 19 had hepatocellular carcinoma, about 15 had melanoma, 9 had renal cell carcinoma and 9 had head and neck cancer. A male proportion of nearly 85% and a mean age of 60 years, ranging from roughly 23 to 79, were recorded for the dose-escalation cohort. Patients were allowed to have had prior anti-PD-1, anti-PD-L1 or anti-CTLA-4 therapy, and around 40% of the dose-escalation patients had previously received checkpoint inhibitors. Partial responses occurred in three dose-escalation patients, of whom one had hepatocellular carcinoma and two had cutaneous melanoma. The purpose of peripheral TCRbeta sequencing was to test whether ivuxolimab changed TCR sequence diversity and led to clonal T-cell expansion. The paper describes the monotherapy dose-escalation part (N ≈ 51 patients) of the phase I trial of ivuxolimab.

Counted from cysteine to phenylalanine, this CDR3 has 15 amino acids. Only CDR3 DNA is held: 45 bases, read in frame from base 1. In the germline V gene, CDR1 corresponds to SGDLS and CDR2 to YYNGEE. V lost 3 bases and J lost 4 bases, and the count of bases not matched to a germline gene is 9. For sequencing of the TCRbeta CDR3 region, genomic DNA was extracted from the sorted cells. TCRbeta CDR3 regions were sequenced using the immunoSEQ Assay. The clones in this table, taken by TCRdb from immuneACCESS, are in-frame only. Not every clone is retained; where verified, under half of the shortfall comes from an unresolved V gene, and the cause of the rest is unknown. The sample table contains about 14,000 clones; only one count was recorded for under 90% of them. The leading ten clones occupy around 24% of the sample. The trial excluded patients who had a history of autoimmune disease or were on systemic immunosuppression. Peripheral blood for TCR sequencing was collected from all dose cohorts at baseline, on cycle 4 day 1, and on cycle 7 day 1. The samples were drawn from a first-in-human, open-label, multicenter phase I dose-escalation trial of ivuxolimab. Adults with locally advanced or metastatic melanoma, renal cell carcinoma, hepatocellular carcinoma or head and neck squamous cell carcinoma were enrolled in the trial. CD4+ and CD8+ T cells were sorted separately from peripheral blood before TCR sequencing.

As concerns this clone: What this receptor recognizes is not known. Base quality data are lacking; no much larger clone is found one base away.

What the research found in general, with its limitations: After ivuxolimab, CD8+ T cells had more expanded clones than CD4+ T cells on average. In partial responders in the 0.1-3.0 mg/kg groups, normalized peripheral clonal expansion was found to be among the lowest, especially among CD8+ T cells. Low levels of normalized T-cell clonal expansion were also seen in some patients who did not respond. At doses of 0.1 to 3.0 mg/kg, clonal expansion of both CD4+ and CD8+ blood T cells was observed from baseline to week 6. Antigen specificity was not determined for the clonally expanded peripheral T cells.

The sequence was obtained from an adult with an advanced solid tumor such as melanoma, head and neck, liver or kidney cancer. Sequenced here: CD4+ or CD8+ T cells sorted from blood, sampled in a trial of the OX40 agonist ivuxolimab. The V and J genes are TRBV9 and TRBJ2-5; 7 central bases correspond to TRBD2. In nucleotides, the sequence is TGTGCCAGCAGCGACCCAGCGGGGCTGCTAGAGACCCAGTACTTC. Its amino acids are CASSDPAGLLETQYF.